This entry describes one T cell receptor beta chain. Per germline, CDR1 MNHEY and CDR2 SVGEGT. With 3 bases removed from V and 8 bases from J, the gap between germline ends came to 11 bases. CDR3 size: 14 residues. The method was immunoSEQ multiplex PCR; TCRdb's version includes in-frame clones alone and lacks a portion of them. The sample contains some 320,000 clones, 70% to 90% of which appear only once. The sample is drawn from a study of blood T cell repertoires in COVID-19. The chain has TRBV6-2 or TRBV6-3 and TRBJ1-6; possibly TRBD1 for D (6 bases). The sequence was collected from a woman aged 30 to 39 who had recovered from COVID-19. Sequencing was performed on PBMCs or T cells enriched from blood (not recorded which). Here the CDR3 DNA reads TGTGCCAGCAGTTATCCAGGGGCGCATTCACCCCTCCACTTT. The encoded protein is CASSYPGAHSPLHF.